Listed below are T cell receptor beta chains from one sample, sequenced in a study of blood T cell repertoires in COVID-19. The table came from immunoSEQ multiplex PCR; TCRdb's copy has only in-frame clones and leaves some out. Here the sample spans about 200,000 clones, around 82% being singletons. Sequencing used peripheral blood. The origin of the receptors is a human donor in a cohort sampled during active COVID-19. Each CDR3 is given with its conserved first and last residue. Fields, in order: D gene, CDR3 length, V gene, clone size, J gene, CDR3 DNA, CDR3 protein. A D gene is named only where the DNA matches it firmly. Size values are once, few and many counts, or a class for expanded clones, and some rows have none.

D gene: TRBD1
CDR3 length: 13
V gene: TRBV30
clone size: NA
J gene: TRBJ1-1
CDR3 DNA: TGTGCCTGGAGTGTCTCCGGGACAGGGGTGTCTTTCTTT
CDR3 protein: CAWSVSGTGVSFF

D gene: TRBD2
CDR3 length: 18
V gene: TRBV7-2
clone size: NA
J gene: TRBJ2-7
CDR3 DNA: TGTGCCAGCAGTCCACGACTAGCGGGCCTTTCCTCCTCCTACGAGCAGTACTTC
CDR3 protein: CASSPRLAGLSSSYEQYF

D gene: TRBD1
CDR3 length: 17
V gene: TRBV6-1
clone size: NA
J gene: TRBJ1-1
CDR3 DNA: TGTGCCAGCAGTGTCGGACAGGGTGGTAGTATGAACACTGAAGCTTTCTTT
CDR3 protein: CASSVGQGGSMNTEAFF

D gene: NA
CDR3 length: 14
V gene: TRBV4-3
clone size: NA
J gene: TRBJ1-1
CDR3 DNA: TGCGCCAGCAGCCTAGGCAGGGGAGTAACTGAAGCTTTCTTT
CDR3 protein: CASSLGRGVTEAFF

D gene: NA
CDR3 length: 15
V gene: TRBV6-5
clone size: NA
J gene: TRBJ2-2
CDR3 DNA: TGTGCCAGCTGTAACCTCGGGGGGAACACCGGGGAGCTGTTTTTT
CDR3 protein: CASCNLGGNTGELFF

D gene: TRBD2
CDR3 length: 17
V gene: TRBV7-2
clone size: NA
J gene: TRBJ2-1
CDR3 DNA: TGTGCCAGCAGCTTAGGCTCCCCTAGCGGCGATTACAATGAGCAGTTCTTC
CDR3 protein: CASSLGSPSGDYNEQFF

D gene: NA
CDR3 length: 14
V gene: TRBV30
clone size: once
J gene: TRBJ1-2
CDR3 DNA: TGTGCCTGGAGTGTTTCAGGGGTGGACTATGGCTACACCTTC
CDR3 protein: CAWSVSGVDYGYTF

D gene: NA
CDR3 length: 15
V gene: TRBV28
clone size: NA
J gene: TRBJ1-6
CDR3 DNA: TGTGCCAGCAGCACCCCGGGGGAGGGAGATTCACCCCTCCACTTT
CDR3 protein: CASSTPGEGDSPLHF

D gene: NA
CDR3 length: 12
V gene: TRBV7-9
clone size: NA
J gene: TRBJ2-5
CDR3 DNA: TGTGCCAGCAGTTTCAGTGGAGAGACCCAGTACTTC
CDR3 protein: CASSFSGETQYF

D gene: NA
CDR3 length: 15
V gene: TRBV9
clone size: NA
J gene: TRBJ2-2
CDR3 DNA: TGTGCCAGCAGCCCCCAGGGGCCCGCGGACGGGGAGCTGTTTTTT
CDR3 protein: CASSPQGPADGELFF

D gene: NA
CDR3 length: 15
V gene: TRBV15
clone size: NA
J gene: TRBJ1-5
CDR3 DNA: TGTGCCACCAGCAGAGATAGATCCAGCAATCAGCCCCAGCATTTT
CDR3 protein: CATSRDRSSNQPQHF

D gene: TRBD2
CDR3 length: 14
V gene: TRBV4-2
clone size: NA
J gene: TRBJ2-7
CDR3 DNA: TGTGCCAGCAGCCCGGGACTAGAGCTTGGCGAGCAGTACTTC
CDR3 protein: CASSPGLELGEQYF

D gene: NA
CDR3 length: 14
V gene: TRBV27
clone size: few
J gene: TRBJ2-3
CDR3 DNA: TGTGCCAGCAGTTCGGCGGCCGGAACAGATACGCAGTATTTT
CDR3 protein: CASSSAAGTDTQYF

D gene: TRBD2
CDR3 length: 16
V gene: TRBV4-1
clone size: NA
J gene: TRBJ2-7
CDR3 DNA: TGCGCCAGCAGCCAAAGGCCGGGGGGGAGTTCCTACGAGCAGTACTTC
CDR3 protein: CASSQRPGGSSYEQYF

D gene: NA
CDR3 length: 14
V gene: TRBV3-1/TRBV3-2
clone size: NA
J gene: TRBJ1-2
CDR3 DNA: TGTGCCAGCAGGCCCGGGACTTCTACGGGGGGCTACACCTTC
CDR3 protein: CASRPGTSTGGYTF

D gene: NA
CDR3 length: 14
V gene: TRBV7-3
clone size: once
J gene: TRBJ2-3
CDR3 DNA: TGTGCCAGCAGCTATGGCCAGGGTACAGATACGCAGTATTTT
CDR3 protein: CASSYGQGTDTQYF

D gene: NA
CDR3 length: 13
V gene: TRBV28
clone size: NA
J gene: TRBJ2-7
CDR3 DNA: TGTGCCAGCAGTCTCTCCCATTCTAAGAAGCAGTACTTC
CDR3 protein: CASSLSHSKKQYF

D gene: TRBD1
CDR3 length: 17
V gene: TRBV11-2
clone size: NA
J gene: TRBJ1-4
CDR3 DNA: TGTGCCAGCAGCTTCACGACAGGGTCGGCAACTAATGAAAAACTGTTTTTT
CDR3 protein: CASSFTTGSATNEKLFF

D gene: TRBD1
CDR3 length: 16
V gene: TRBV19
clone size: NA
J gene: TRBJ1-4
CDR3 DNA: TGTGCCAGTAGTATTGCATCAGGGGGCAACAGCGAAAAACTGTTTTTT
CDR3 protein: CASSIASGGNSEKLFF

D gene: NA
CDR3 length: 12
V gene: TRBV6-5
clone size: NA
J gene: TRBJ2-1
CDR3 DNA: TGTGCCAGCAGTTATGGCGGGGTTGAGCAGTTCTTC
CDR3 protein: CASSYGGVEQFF

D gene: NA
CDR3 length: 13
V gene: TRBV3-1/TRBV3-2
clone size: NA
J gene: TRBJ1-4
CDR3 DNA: TGTGCCAGCAGCCAGTACAGTAATGAAAAACTGTTTTTT
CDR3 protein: CASSQYSNEKLFF

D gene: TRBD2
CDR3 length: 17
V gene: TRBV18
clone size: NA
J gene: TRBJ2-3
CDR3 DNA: TGTGCCAGCTCTACCAGACTAGCGGGCCTAGCCGGAGATACGCAGTATTTT
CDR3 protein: CASSTRLAGLAGDTQYF

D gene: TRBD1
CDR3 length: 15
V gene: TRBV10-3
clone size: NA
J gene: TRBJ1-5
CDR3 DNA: TGTGCCATCAGTGGGACAGGCTATAGCAATCAGCCCCAGCATTTT
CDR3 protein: CAISGTGYSNQPQHF

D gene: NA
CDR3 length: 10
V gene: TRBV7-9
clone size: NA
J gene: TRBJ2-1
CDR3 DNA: TGTGCCAGCAGCTCGTATGAGCAGTTCTTC
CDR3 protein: CASSSYEQFF

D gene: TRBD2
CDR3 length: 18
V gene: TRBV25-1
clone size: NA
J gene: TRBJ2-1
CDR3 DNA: TGTGCCAGCAGTGAAACCCACAGGGGGACTAGCGGGAGTTATGAGCAGTTCTTC
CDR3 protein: CASSETHRGTSGSYEQFF

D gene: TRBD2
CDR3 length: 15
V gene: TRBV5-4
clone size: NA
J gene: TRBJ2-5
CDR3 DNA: TGTGCCAGCAGCTTTACTAGCGGGAGTGGAAAGACCCAGTACTTC
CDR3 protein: CASSFTSGSGKTQYF

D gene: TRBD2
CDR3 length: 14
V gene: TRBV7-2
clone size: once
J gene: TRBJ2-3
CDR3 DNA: TGTGCCAGCAGCTTTGGGGTTAGCGGGGATACGCAGTATTTT
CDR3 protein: CASSFGVSGDTQYF

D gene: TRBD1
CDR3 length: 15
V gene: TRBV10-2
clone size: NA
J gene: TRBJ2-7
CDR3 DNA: TGCGCCAGCAGTGACCGACAGGGGGCAATGAACGAGCAGTACTTC
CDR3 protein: CASSDRQGAMNEQYF

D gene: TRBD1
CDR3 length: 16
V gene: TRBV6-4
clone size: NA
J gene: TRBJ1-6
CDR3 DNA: TGTGCCAGCAGTCTTATGCCGGGACAGGGACGTTCACCCCTCCACTTT
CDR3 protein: CASSLMPGQGRSPLHF

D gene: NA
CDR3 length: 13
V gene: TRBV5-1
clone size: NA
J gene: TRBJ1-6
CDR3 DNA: TGCGCCAGCAGCCGCGGGACTAATTCACCCCTCCACTTT
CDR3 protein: CASSRGTNSPLHF

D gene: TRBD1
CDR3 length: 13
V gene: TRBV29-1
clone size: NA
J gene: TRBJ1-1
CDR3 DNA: TGCAGCGGCCGAGGGACAGGGCAGGGGGCAGCTTTCTTT
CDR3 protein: CSGRGTGQGAAFF

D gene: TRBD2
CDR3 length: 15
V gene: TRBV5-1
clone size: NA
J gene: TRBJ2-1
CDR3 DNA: TGCGCCAGCAGCTTCGTAGCGGGGGGGCAGGATGAGCAGTTCTTC
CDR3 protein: CASSFVAGGQDEQFF

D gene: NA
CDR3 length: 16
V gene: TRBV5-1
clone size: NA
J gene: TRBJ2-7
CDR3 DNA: TGCGCCAGCAGCCCCGACCCCGGGACTGGGGCCTACGAGCAGTACTTC
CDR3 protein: CASSPDPGTGAYEQYF

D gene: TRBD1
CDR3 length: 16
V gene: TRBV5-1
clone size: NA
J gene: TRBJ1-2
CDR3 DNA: TGCGCCAGCAGCATCGTTCCGGGACAGGGGGCTGATGGCTACACCTTC
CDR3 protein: CASSIVPGQGADGYTF

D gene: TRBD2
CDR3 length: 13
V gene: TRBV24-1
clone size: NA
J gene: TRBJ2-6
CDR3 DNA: TGTGCCACTGGGAGGGTTGGGGCCAACGTCCTGACTTTC
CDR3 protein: CATGRVGANVLTF

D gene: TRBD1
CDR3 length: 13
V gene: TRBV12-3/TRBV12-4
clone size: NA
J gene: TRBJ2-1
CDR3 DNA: TGTGCCAGCAGCTGGGACAGGATCAATGAGCAGTTCTTC
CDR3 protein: CASSWDRINEQFF

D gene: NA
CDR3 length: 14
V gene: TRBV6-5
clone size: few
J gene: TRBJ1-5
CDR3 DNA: TGTGCCAGCAGCCAGGGCTATGGCAATCAGCCCCAGCATTTT
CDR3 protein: CASSQGYGNQPQHF

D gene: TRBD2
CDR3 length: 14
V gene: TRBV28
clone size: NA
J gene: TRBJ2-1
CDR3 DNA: TGTGCCAGCAGCCCGGGGGGGCGGTACAATGAGCAGTTCTTC
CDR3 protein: CASSPGGRYNEQFF

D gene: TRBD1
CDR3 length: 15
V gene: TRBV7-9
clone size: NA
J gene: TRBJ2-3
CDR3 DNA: TGTGCCAGCAGCTCATCGGGACAGTTCACAGATACGCAGTATTTT
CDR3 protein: CASSSSGQFTDTQYF

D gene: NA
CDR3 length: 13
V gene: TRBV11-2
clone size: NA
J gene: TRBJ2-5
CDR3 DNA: TGTGCCAGCAGCTTCGGGTACCAAGAGACCCAGTACTTC
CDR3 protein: CASSFGYQETQYF

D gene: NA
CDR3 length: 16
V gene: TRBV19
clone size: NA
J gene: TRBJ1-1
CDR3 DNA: TGTGCCAGTCGAACAAAAGGGGGGGCTCGGAACACTGAAGCTTTCTTT
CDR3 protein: CASRTKGGARNTEAFF